This T cell receptor (beta chain) was sequenced during a study of blood T cell repertoires in COVID-19. CDR1 MNHEY and CDR2 SMNVEV come from the germline V gene (reference sequence). V was shortened by 7 bases and J by 0 bases, with 15 bases between the two germline ends. The CDR3 is made up of 16 amino acids. Assay used: immunoSEQ multiplex PCR; TCRdb lists only in-frame clones, some missing. The sample holds around 30,000 clones, 90% to 95% seen once. The specimen was peripheral blood. This chain links TRBV27 with TRBJ2-2, with TRBD2 as a possible D gene (5 bases). The sequence was obtained from a male donor with active COVID-19. This CDR3 reads CASTTLPRANTGELFF. The CDR3, as DNA: TGTGCCAGCACCACCCTCCCGAGGGCGAACACCGGGGAGCTGTTTTTT.